This TCR beta chain originates from a study of post-analysis software for immune sequencing data. Across the study: The disease courses covered relapsing-remitting, secondary progressive and progressive-relapsing multiple sclerosis. Study-level points and caveats: Significantly lower normalized Chao1 diversity was found in patients with multiple sclerosis relative to controls. F-measure co-clustering was strong for batch-matched samples.

TCR beta cDNA libraries included unique molecular identifiers. The yield from about 1 to 10 million T cells was 500,000 or so cDNA molecules in total. TCRdb passed the PCR reads through MiXCR, listing each CDR3 protein once. The sample lists approximately 730,000 distinct CDR3 sequences; 25% to 30% were seen once. A word on this clonotype: Its antigen remains unknown.

This clonotype originated in a girl between 10 and 17 years old with multiple sclerosis. Sample: blood.

CDR3 residues: CASSLGGLAREQYF. CDR3 in DNA: TGCGCCAGCAGCTTGGGGGGACTAGCGAGGGAGCAGTACTTC. The chain links TRBV5-1 to TRBJ2-7, with TRBD2 identical over 10 bases. The CDR3 covers 14 residues. Germline V gives CDR1 SGHRS, CDR2 YFSETQ. V shed 0 bases and J 7 bases; nucleotides not matched to a gene: 4.